One sample yielded the 28 T cell receptor beta chains listed below, sequenced in a study of glioma-infiltrating T cells (dated by TCRdb to between 2015 and 2016). TCRdb names Illumina MiSeq as the instrument used. The iRepertoire nested amplicon-rescue multiplex PCR (arm-PCR) platform was used to amplify TCR alpha and beta CDR3 regions from RNA. TCRdb reanalyzed the raw reads on its own, using fastp at Q25 for trimming and MiXCR for clone calling, and kept in-frame beta chains. Duplicate CDR3 protein sequences are folded into a single record with the most common DNA and genes. Present in this sample are a few hundred thousand distinct CDR3 sequences, around 38% of which were seen just once. The top ten clones comprise around 12% of the sample. Sequenced sample: glioma tissue, nonneoplastic brain tissue, or PBMCs (not recorded which). These receptors all stem from a human donor with low-grade glioma or glioblastoma, undergoing nonglioma brain surgery, or in good health (not recorded which).

The chain couples TRBV12-5 to TRBJ2-1; D gene uncertain. The CDR3 totals 15 residues. Trimming removed 7 bases from V and 4 bases from J, with 17 bases in between. Per germline, CDR1 LGHNT and CDR2 FRNRAP. The CDR3 bases are TGTGCTAGTGCCATAGACTTAAGATCATACAATGAGCAGTTCTTC. This gives the protein CASAIDLRSYNEQFF.

V usage is TRBV15 and J usage is TRBJ2-7; 9 bases line up with TRBD1. V shed 4 bases, J shed 7 bases, and the junction held 11 bases outside the gene matches. This CDR3 spans 15 amino acids. CDR1 is LNHNV, CDR2 YYDKDF, per germline (reference sequence). CDR3 DNA: TGTGCCACCAGCAAGGACCGGGACAGGGTGAGGGAGCAGTACTTC. Its translation: CATSKDRDRVREQYF.

Worth noting for this clonotype: A much larger clone is a single base away; this may be a read error. The rearrangement links TRBV6-6 to TRBJ2-2; perhaps TRBD2 as D (7 bases). The CDR3 is 16 residues long. Germline V gives CDR1 MNHNY, CDR2 SVGAGI (reference sequence). CDR3 DNA sequence: TGTGCCAGCAGTTACTGGACTAGGGGGTACACCTGGGAGCTGTTTTTT. It translates to CASSYWTRGYTWELFF.

The rearrangement links TRBV7-8 to TRBJ1-1; no clear D. CDR1 SGHVS and CDR2 FQNEAQ come from the germline V gene. The CDR3 loop spans 12 amino acids. V was cut by 5 bases and J by 9 bases, with 13 bases left in between. CDR3 residues: CASSAEHGKAFF. CDR3 coding DNA: TGTGCCAGCAGCGCGGAGCATGGTAAAGCTTTCTTT. Full variable domain (missing parts from reference TRBV7-8 and TRBJ1-1): GAGVSQSPRYKVAKRGQDVALRCDPISGHVSLFWYQQALGQGPEFLTYFQNEAQLDKSGLPSDRFFAERPEGSVSTLKIQRTQQEDSAVYLCASSAEHGKAFFGQGTRLTVV.

Worth noting for this clonotype: A much larger clone differs by one base, so this may be a read error. This sequence joins TRBV6-9 and TRBJ2-1; tentative D call: TRBD2 (6 bases). The CDR3 is made up of 16 amino acids. Germline V gene lookup returns CDR1 MNHGY and CDR2 SVAAGI. Trimming stripped 3 bases from V and 0 bases from J, with 12 bases between. The CDR3 DNA follows: TGTGCCAGCAGTTACGCCGGGACTGGCTCCTACAATGAGCAGTTCTTC. Residues: CASSYAGTGSYNEQFF.

This clonotype was counted between two and nine times. The genes are TRBV20-1 and TRBJ2-7; tentative D call: TRBD1 (6 bases). The germline gives CDR1 DFQATT, CDR2 SNEGSKA (reference sequence). The V end lost 7 bases, the J end lost 4 bases, and 11 bases lay between the germline ends. The CDR3 length is 11 residues. As DNA, the CDR3 is TGCAGTGAAATGAGGGGGTACGAGCAGTACTTC. Translated, it gives CSEMRGYEQYF.

The table lists this clonotype with many counts. The gene calls are TRBV20-1 and TRBJ2-3, with D unresolved. Germline V gene lookup returns CDR1 DFQATT and CDR2 SNEGSKA (reference sequence). The length of the CDR3 is 13 residues. Trimming removed 3 bases from V and 2 bases from J, with 9 bases in between. The CDR3 loop is CSARVRITDTQYF. The DNA for the CDR3 is TGCAGTGCTAGGGTCCGGATCACAGATACGCAGTATTTT.

The chain is built from TRBV20-1 and TRBJ2-7; no clear D. CDR3 size: 11 residues. Trimming took off 6 bases at V and 4 bases at J, with 10 bases between the two ends. Germline lookup yields CDR1 DFQATT and CDR2 SNEGSKA (reference sequence). CDR3 nucleotides: TGCAGTGCCCATCCGAGGTACGAGCAGTACTTC. It encodes CSAHPRYEQYF.

Only a few counts were recorded for this clonotype. As DNA, the CDR3 is TGTGCCAGTAGTATGGGTTTTATGAGGTGGGCTGAAGCTTTCTTT. Protein sequence: CASSMGFMRWAEAFF. The chain recombines TRBV19 with TRBJ1-1, with D unclear. V gave up 3 bases and J gave up 6 bases, with 17 bases separating them. Germline lookup yields CDR1 LNHDA and CDR2 SQIVND (reference sequence). This CDR3 is 15 amino acids long.

The chain is built from TRBV6-1 and TRBJ2-7; D is unclear. The CDR3 extends over 12 amino acids. Germline CDR1 reads MNHNS; CDR2 reads SASEGT. The CDR3 is CACSETPSEQYF. The CDR3 DNA sequence: TGTGCATGCAGTGAAACCCCTAGCGAGCAGTACTTC.

This chain joins TRBV3-1 and TRBJ2-3; TRBD1 or TRBD2 may be the D gene (5 bases each). Germline-derived CDR1 and CDR2 are LGHDT and YNNKEL (reference sequence). The CDR3 has 13 amino acids. Trimming pared 8 bases from V and 3 bases from J, leaving 12 bases between. The CDR3 protein is CASGTPNTDTQYF. The CDR3 DNA is TGTGCCAGCGGGACGCCGAATACAGATACGCAGTATTTT.

The rearrangement joins TRBV7-9 to TRBJ2-7, with D maybe TRBD1 (6 bases). This CDR3 has 14 residues. V was pared by 1 base and J by 2 bases, with 9 bases between. From germline, CDR1 is SEHNR and CDR2 FQNEAQ (reference sequence). Here the CDR3 DNA reads TGTGCCAGCAGCTTAGGACAGGAGACCTACGAGCAGTACTTC. Encoded protein: CASSLGQETYEQYF.

The chain joins TRBV20-1 to TRBJ2-7, with TRBD2 matching over 8 bases. The J segment lost 5 bases and the V segment lost 1 base, leaving 7 bases of the junction unmatched. Germline CDR1 reads DFQATT; CDR2 reads SNEGSKA (reference sequence). The CDR3 loop spans 14 amino acids. CDR3 region: CSARAGGPFDEQYF. CDR3 bases: TGCAGTGCTAGAGCGGGAGGGCCTTTTGACGAGCAGTACTTC.

A note on this clonotype: A read error may explain this, as a much larger clone is one base away. The chain joins TRBV4-1 to TRBJ2-7, with D possibly being TRBD1 or TRBD2 (5 bases each). Germline CDR1 is MGHRA and CDR2 is YSYEKL. There are 15 residues in the CDR3. CDR3 amino acids: CASSPNGDGYYERYF. DNA of the CDR3: TGCGCCAGCAGCCCCAACGGGGACGGTTACTACGAGCGGTACTTC.

This clonotype was recorded at least ten times. This CDR3 is CASSVGQGFQPQHF. CDR3 coding DNA: TGTGCCAGCAGCGTGGGACAGGGGTTTCAGCCCCAGCATTTT. V usage is TRBV25-1 and J usage is TRBJ1-5, with TRBD1 identical over 10 bases. Looked up from germline, CDR1 is MGHDK and CDR2 is SYGVNS. V shed 6 bases and J 6 bases; nucleotides not matched to a gene: 5. The length of the CDR3 is 14 residues.

This clonotype was recorded at least ten times. This sequence joins TRBV6-4 and TRBJ2-3, with TRBD2 matching 8 bases. J was trimmed by 3 bases and V by 5 bases; bases with no gene match: 7. Germline CDR1 MRHNA, CDR2 SNTAGT. This CDR3 contains 15 residues. The CDR3 is CASSRTSGSTDTQYF. For the CDR3, the DNA is TGTGCCAGCAGTAGGACAAGCGGGAGTACAGATACGCAGTATTTT.

The chain couples TRBV5-1 to TRBJ1-1, with D maybe TRBD1 (5 bases). V lost 5 bases to trimming and J lost 1 base, with 18 bases between them. Germline lookup yields CDR1 SGHRS and CDR2 YFSETQ. This CDR3 spans 16 amino acids. CDR3 DNA sequence: TGCGCCAGCAGGTTGAAAGGGGCAGATCGGAACACTGAAGCTTTCTTT. It encodes CASRLKGADRNTEAFF. The entire variable domain, with the rest obtained from reference TRBV5-1 and TRBJ1-1, is as follows: KAGVTQTPRYLIKTRGQQVTLSCSPISGHRSVSWYQQTPGQGLQFLFEYFSETQRNKGNFPGRFSGRQFSNSRSEMNVSTLELGDSALYLCASRLKGADRNTEAFFGQGTRLTVV.

This clonotype was counted many times. V gene TRBV12-3 or TRBV12-4 combines with J gene TRBJ1-5, with D uncertain. This CDR3 comprises 14 residues. V lost 1 base and J 7 bases, leaving 11 bases between the germline ends. The CDR3 loop reads CASSLVVGKQPQHF. The CDR3 DNA is TGTGCCAGCAGTTTAGTGGTCGGGAAACAGCCCCAGCATTTT.

Turning to this clonotype: A read error may explain this, as a much larger clone is one base away. The chain carries TRBV28 and TRBJ1-1, with 8 bases matching TRBD1. The CDR3 is 17 amino acids. The germline gives CDR1 MDHEN, CDR2 SYDVKM. CDR3 region: CVSSLFYGTGSNTEAFF. CDR3 DNA sequence: TGTGTCAGCAGTTTATTTTATGGGACAGGTTCGAACACTGAAGCTTTCTTT.

With regard to this clonotype: It may be a read error: a sequence one base away is much more abundant. This chain connects TRBV25-1 to TRBJ1-3; D is unclear. Per germline, CDR1 MGHDK and CDR2 SYGVNS. Deletions cut 3 bases from V and 4 bases from J, with 10 bases between. The CDR3 runs to 14 residues. For the CDR3, the DNA is TGTGCCAGCAGTGATGACCGTAACGGAAACACCATATATTTT. It yields the protein CASSDDRNGNTIYF.

A remark on this clonotype: A read error may produce the germline difference seen at one junction end. This chain connects TRBV7-2 to TRBJ1-1; 7 bases align to TRBD1. Germline V CDR1 and CDR2: SGHTA, FQGNSA. This CDR3 has 15 amino acids. CDR3 region: CASSPSTGANAEALF. Here the CDR3 DNA reads TGTGCCAGCAGCCCAAGCACAGGGGCCAACGCTGAAGCTCTCTTT.

This clonotype was recorded at least ten times. The chain uses TRBV20-1 and TRBJ1-1; D is undetermined. The length of the CDR3 is 10 residues. CDR1 DFQATT and CDR2 SNEGSKA come from the germline V gene (reference sequence). V was shortened by 4 bases and J by 11 bases, with 11 bases between the two germline ends. Here the CDR3 DNA reads TGCAGTGCTACGGTCGAAGAGGCTTTCTTT. Translating gives CSATVEEAFF.

Concerning this clonotype: A much larger clone differs from this one at a single base, so this may be a read error. The genes are TRBV20-1 and TRBJ1-1, with D tentatively TRBD1 (6 bases). The CDR3 loop spans 14 amino acids. Deletions cut 0 bases from V and 7 bases from J, with 15 bases between. Germline V gives CDR1 DFQATT, CDR2 SNEGSKA (reference sequence). For the CDR3, the DNA is TGCAGTGCTAGAGATACCGGACAGCCGATTGAAGCTTTCTTT. It yields the protein CSARDTGQPIEAFF.

This clonotype has only a few counts. This chain uses TRBV20-1 with TRBJ2-5, with D perhaps matching TRBD2 (6 bases). Germline lookup yields CDR1 DFQATT and CDR2 SNEGSKA (reference sequence). The ends were cut back, 1 base at V and 5 bases at J, with 11 bases in the middle. CDR3 length: 13 residues. The CDR3 DNA is TGCAGTGCTAGAGGGAACCGGGGGGAGACCCAGTACTTC. Its translation is CSARGNRGETQYF.

The chain's CDR3 is CASSLVGTEYEQYF. The CDR3 coding sequence is TGCGCCAGCAGCTTGGTCGGGACGGAATACGAGCAGTACTTC. The chain recombines TRBV5-1 with TRBJ2-7; D may correspond to TRBD1 or TRBD2 (5 bases each). Germline V gene lookup returns CDR1 SGHRS and CDR2 YFSETQ. V was trimmed by 0 bases and J by 4 bases, leaving 11 bases between them. The CDR3 length is 14 residues.

For this clonotype: One end of the junction does not line up with germline, which may come from a read error. The rearrangement uses TRBV2 and TRBJ2-6, with D perhaps being TRBD1 or TRBD2 (5 bases each). The germline V gene has CDR1 SNHLY and CDR2 FYNNEI. The CDR3 is 16 residues long. CDR3 nucleotide sequence: TGTGCCAGCAGTTTACCCGGGGCACGTGGGGCCAACGTCCCGACTTTC. Encoded protein: CASSLPGARGANVPTF.

The rearrangement links TRBV27 to TRBJ2-7; TRBD1 might be the D (6 bases). Per germline, CDR1 MNHEY and CDR2 SMNVEV (reference sequence). Trimming took 1 base from V and 3 from J, leaving 13 bases between them. The CDR3 has 15 amino acids. CDR3 in amino acids: CASSLWSGVLYEQYF. The CDR3 nucleotides are TGTGCCAGCAGTTTATGGTCAGGGGTCCTCTACGAGCAGTACTTC.

A note on this clonotype: Compared with germline, one end of the junction differs, possibly owing to a read error. This sequence joins TRBV28 and TRBJ1-1, with D unclear. Germline CDR1 MDHEN, CDR2 SYDVKM. The CDR3 runs 16 residues. The CDR3 spells CASSLRAVILNTEAFF. As DNA, the CDR3 is TGTGCCAGCAGCTTAAGGGCGGTCATCTTGAACACTGAAGCCTTCTTT.